The 24 T cell receptor beta chains given below trace back to one sample, sequenced in a study of shared clonotypes between healthy human individuals (dated by TCRdb to the early 2020s). Libraries were made using the immunoSEQ multiplex PCR assay. The table comes from immuneACCESS by way of TCRdb, which keeps in-frame sequences with V and J called. Part of the clones is missing from these tables; in studies checked, under half for an unresolved V gene and the rest for unknown reasons. The sample table contains under 650,000 clones; only one count was recorded for 90% to 96% of them. About 0.057% of the sample comes from the top ten. Sequencing was done on a sample of naive CD4+ T cells sorted from blood. The cell subset or site label for this specimen denotes: CD45RA+ positively selected. The origin of the receptors is a woman aged 25 to 39 in good health.

This sequence joins TRBV25-1 and TRBJ2-1, with TRBD1 as a possible D gene (5 bases). Germline values: CDR1 MGHDK, CDR2 SYGVNS. Trimming shortened V by 6 bases and J by 4 bases, and 16 bases separated the two germline ends. The CDR3 has 15 residues. Here the CDR3 DNA reads TGTGCCAGCAGAGCCTTCGGACAATATTACAATGAGCAGTTCTTC. As protein: CASRAFGQYYNEQFF.

The chain carries TRBV4-1 and TRBJ2-1; a weak D match, TRBD2 (5 bases). The V end was cut by 5 bases, the J end by 2 bases, with 13 bases between. CDR1 is MGHRA and CDR2 is YSYEKL in the germline V gene. The CDR3 has 15 amino acids. CDR3: CASSFLASTYNEQFF. The CDR3 DNA sequence: TGCGCCAGCAGCTTCCTAGCTTCGACCTACAATGAGCAGTTCTTC.

The chain is built from TRBV27 and TRBJ2-2; no firm D call. Trimming removed 4 bases at V and 6 bases at J, with 9 bases between. Germline V gives CDR1 MNHEY, CDR2 SMNVEV (reference sequence). This CDR3 spans 13 amino acids. The DNA of the CDR3 is TGTGCCAGCAGTTATCGAGAGGCCGGGGAGCTGTTTTTT. Residues: CASSYREAGELFF.

J is TRBJ1-2 and V is TRBV7-2; D gene ambiguous. Trimming removed 1 base at V and 2 bases at J, with 5 bases between. The CDR3 is 13 residues long. Germline V CDR1 and CDR2: SGHTA, FQGNSA. The CDR3 reads CASSLVQNYGYTF. The CDR3 nucleotides read TGTGCCAGCAGCTTAGTGCAAAACTATGGCTACACCTTC.

The chain carries TRBV11-3 and TRBJ2-5; TRBD1 matches 9 bases. Per germline, CDR1 SGHNT and CDR2 YENEEA. The CDR3 sequence is 15 residues long. The ends lost 4 bases at V and 1 base at J; junction bases unmatched: 4. The DNA for the CDR3 is TGTGCCAGCAGCTCCCTGACAGGGGGCCAAGAGACCCAGTACTTC. Translating gives CASSSLTGGQETQYF.

V usage is TRBV28 and J usage is TRBJ2-3; D possibly corresponds to TRBD2 (5 bases). Per the germline V gene, CDR1 is MDHEN and CDR2 is SYDVKM. Between the trimmed V and J ends, which lost 3 bases and 5 bases, there was a span of 12 bases. The CDR3 contains 14 residues. CDR3 in amino acids: CASSLAGWGDTQYF. The CDR3 DNA is TGTGCCAGCAGTTTGGCGGGTTGGGGAGATACGCAGTATTTT.

The chain links TRBV5-1 to TRBJ2-5; 10 bases are shared with TRBD1. Judging by the DNA end, TRBJ2-7 fits better; the J call may be wrong. Germline V lookup: CDR1 SGHRS, CDR2 YFSETQ. The length of the CDR3 is 15 residues. The CDR3 DNA sequence: TGCGCCAGCAGAGTTTCGGGACAGGGGTTGTACGAGCAGTACTTC. It translates to CASRVSGQGLYEQYF.

The V and J genes are TRBV28 and TRBJ1-2; TRBD1 might be the D (5 bases). The CDR3 sequence is 15 residues long. V was trimmed by 8 bases and J by 5 bases, leaving 21 bases between them. Germline V gives CDR1 MDHEN, CDR2 SYDVKM. In DNA, the CDR3 is TGTGCCAGCTCCCTGAACACAGGTTCTCGTTATGGCTACACCTTC. Amino acids: CASSLNTGSRYGYTF.

This rearrangement joins TRBV29-1 to TRBJ2-2; D is ambiguous. The CDR3 runs 13 residues. Germline V gene data show CDR1 as SQVTM and CDR2 as ANQGSEA. V lost 5 bases, J lost 4 bases, and 11 bases lay in between. The CDR3: CSVKGIRTGELFF. For the CDR3, the DNA is TGCAGCGTTAAAGGAATCCGCACCGGGGAGCTGTTTTTT.

V usage is TRBV30 and J usage is TRBJ2-3; D not certain. The V gene's germline CDR1 is GTSNPN and CDR2 SVGIG (reference sequence). CDR3 length: 12 residues. Deletions cut 1 base from V and 3 bases from J, with 5 bases between. Here the CDR3 reads CAWSGNTDTQYF. CDR3 bases: TGTGCCTGGAGTGGAAATACAGATACGCAGTATTTT.

This clone was seen only once. V is TRBV28 and J is TRBJ2-1; D is ambiguous. CDR3 length: 12 amino acids. The germline V and J ends were trimmed by 6 bases and 7 bases, with 10 bases remaining between them. Germline-derived CDR1 and CDR2 are MDHEN and SYDVKM. The CDR3 nucleotides are TGTGCCAGCAGCCTCCTCGTTAATGAGCAGTTCTTC. This codes for CASSLLVNEQFF.

This clone was found once. The chain couples TRBV6-1 to TRBJ2-5, with D unresolved. This CDR3 is built from 13 residues. Germline assignment: CDR1 MNHNS and CDR2 SASEGT. V shed 7 bases and J shed 6 bases, with 15 bases lying between them. DNA of the CDR3: TGTGCCAGCACTCAAGGGCGGATACAGACCCAGTACTTC. It is translated as CASTQGRIQTQYF.

The rearrangement uses TRBV21-1 and TRBJ1-5. TRBV21-1 is a pseudogene. This CDR3 is built from 16 residues. The CDR3 DNA is TGTGCCAGCAGCAAATCCAGTACGGGTAATGAGAAGCCCCAGCATTTT. Encoded protein: CASSKSSTGNEKPQHF.

This clone was seen only once. The rearrangement joins TRBV2 to TRBJ2-6; 8 nucleotides align to TRBD1. The germline V gene encodes CDR1 SNHLY and CDR2 FYNNEI. Germline trimming cut 4 bases from V and 0 bases from J; bases unmatched to any gene: 5. The CDR3 spans 17 residues. CDR3 loop: CASSATGDHSGANVLTF. CDR3 sequence (DNA): TGTGCCAGCAGTGCGACAGGGGATCACTCTGGGGCCAACGTCCTGACTTTC. Full variable domain (remainder filled in from reference TRBV2 and TRBJ2-6): EPEVTQTPSHQVTQMGQEVILRCVPISNHLYFYWYRQILGQKVEFLVSFYNNEISEKSEIFDDQFSVERPDGSNFTLKIRSTKLEDSAMYFCASSATGDHSGANVLTFGAGSRLTVL.

V and J are TRBV15 and TRBJ2-1; D is undetermined. This CDR3 has 16 amino acids. V shed 1 base and J shed 8 bases, with 18 bases lying between them. In germline, CDR1 is LNHNV, CDR2 YYDKDF (reference sequence). The CDR3 reads CATSRVRDGLRDEQFF. DNA for the CDR3: TGTGCCACCAGCAGAGTACGCGACGGGTTGAGAGATGAGCAGTTCTTC.

The rearrangement uses TRBV6-1 and TRBJ1-4, with 12 bases that match TRBD1. The CDR3 totals 20 residues. Losses at the gene ends were 4 bases for V and 5 bases for J; bases not matched to a gene: 17. The germline CDR1 and CDR2 sequences are MNHNS and SASEGT. The CDR3 DNA reads TGTGCCAGCAGTGCCACCGGGACAGGGGGCGCAGATCCCTACAATGAAAAACTGTTTTTT. It translates to CASSATGTGGADPYNEKLFF.

The chain uses TRBV5-4 and TRBJ2-1; either TRBD1 or TRBD2 may supply D (5 bases each). The V and J ends lost 0 bases and 7 bases respectively, with 17 bases between them. The length of the CDR3 is 16 residues. CDR1 SGHNT and CDR2 YYREEE come from the germline V gene (reference sequence). The CDR3 reads CASSLGDRGGRNEQFF. The CDR3 DNA reads TGTGCCAGCAGCTTGGGGGATCGTGGGGGTAGGAATGAGCAGTTCTTC. The complete variable domain, with remaining parts taken from reference TRBV5-4 and TRBJ2-1, reads ETGVTQSPTHLIKTRGQQVTLRCSSQSGHNTVSWYQQALGQGPQFIFQYYREEENGRGNFPPRFSGLQFPNYSSELNVNALELDDSALYLCASSLGDRGGRNEQFFGPGTRLTVL.

This clone was counted once. The sample holds other DNA sequences that translate to the same CDR3. V usage is TRBV10-3 and J usage is TRBJ1-2; 9 bases match TRBD1. The CDR3 loop spans 15 amino acids. The germline V gene encodes CDR1 ENHRY and CDR2 SYGVKD. V lost 7 bases to trimming and J lost 8 bases; unmatched junction nucleotides: 14. DNA for the CDR3: TGTGCCATCACGGACCCTTCCGGGACAGGGAAAGGCTACACCTTC. As protein: CAITDPSGTGKGYTF.

This sequence joins TRBV5-8 and TRBJ1-4; TRBD1 agrees at 10 bases. Germline V CDR1 and CDR2: SGHTS, YDEGEE. This CDR3 has 16 residues. The V segment lost 0 bases and the J segment 8 bases; nucleotides outside the gene matches: 7. The CDR3 protein is CASSLEIGTGVEKLFF. DNA of the CDR3: TGTGCCAGCAGCTTGGAAATAGGGACAGGGGTCGAAAAACTGTTTTTT.

The chain employs TRBV28 and TRBJ2-7; tentative D call: TRBD2 (5 bases). Germline V CDR1 and CDR2: MDHEN, SYDVKM. Trimming left V 2 bases short and J 3 bases short, with 11 bases between. CDR3 length equals 14 residues. In DNA, the CDR3 is TGTGCCAGCAGTTTAACGGGGTACAGCTACGAGCAGTACTTC. The encoded protein is CASSLTGYSYEQYF. The full variable domain, its missing parts supplied by reference TRBV28 and TRBJ2-7, is DVKVTQSSRYLVKRTGEKVFLECVQDMDHENMFWYRQDPGLGLRLIYFSYDVKMKEKGDIPEGYSVSREKKERFSLILESASTNQTSMYLCASSLTGYSYEQYFGPGTRLTVT.

In this sample, this clone turned up once. The chain carries TRBV27 and TRBJ2-2, with 12 bases matching TRBD2. CDR1 and CDR2 (germline): MNHEY, SMNVEV (reference sequence). J lost 3 bases, V lost 3 bases, and 11 bases had no gene match. This CDR3 spans 19 amino acids. CDR3 in amino acids: CASSLSGLAGPSDTGELFF. The CDR3 DNA sequence: TGTGCCAGCAGTTTGAGTGGACTAGCGGGACCCTCGGACACCGGGGAGCTGTTTTTT.

The chain couples TRBV18 to TRBJ2-1, with TRBD2 identical over 7 bases. V lost 5 bases, J lost 4 bases, and 8 bases stayed unmatched. Germline V gene lookup returns CDR1 KGHSH and CDR2 LQKENI. The CDR3 sequence is 15 residues long. The CDR3, as DNA: TGTGCCAGCTCAACCCTAGCGGAGGGGTACAATGAGCAGTTCTTC. Residues: CASSTLAEGYNEQFF.

This clone was recorded only once. J is TRBJ2-2 and V is TRBV4-1, with D uncertain. Per the germline V gene, CDR1 is MGHRA and CDR2 is YSYEKL. This CDR3 has 12 residues. With 2 bases removed from V and 3 bases from J, the gap between germline ends came to 1 base. The CDR3 DNA sequence: TGCGCCAGCAGCCAATACACCGGGGAGCTGTTTTTT. Its protein product is CASSQYTGELFF.

This chain uses TRBV2 with TRBJ2-2; TRBD1 might be the D (5 bases). Trimming pared 6 bases from V and 5 bases from J, leaving 19 bases between. This CDR3 has 16 amino acids. The germline gives CDR1 SNHLY, CDR2 FYNNEI. CDR3 residues: CASRGVGAPGTGELFF. Here the CDR3 DNA reads TGTGCCAGCAGAGGGGTTGGCGCCCCCGGAACCGGGGAGCTGTTTTTT.